This T cell receptor beta chain was identified in a study of shared clonotypes between healthy human individuals. Study in general: Serving as donors were two women and a few men, whose ages spanned 18 to 49.

For each subset, genomic DNA was distributed in equal portions over several immunoSEQ plates. In the original analysis: As immunoSEQ supplied junction-only sequences (without quality scores), filtering differed. The method was immunoSEQ multiplex PCR; TCRdb's version includes in-frame clones alone and lacks a portion of them. V and J calls plus clone size are reproduced from that table; the DNA served to infer D and trimming. Here the sample spans some 490,000 clones, about 84% being singletons. This CDR3 region has 14 residues. V was clipped by 5 bases and J by 2 bases, with 12 bases between them. Germline V CDR1 and CDR2: SGHTA, FQGNSA.

The sequence was collected from a woman in her 40s in good health. Some clones in this sample may be carry-over from other donors' samples. The chain joins TRBV7-2 to TRBJ1-2, with D unresolved. The sequencing input was PBMCs. CDR3 sequence reads: CASSQATENYGYTF. The CDR3 DNA sequence: TGTGCCAGCAGCCAGGCGACGGAAAACTATGGCTACACCTTC.